This TCR beta chain was sequenced during a study of blood T cell repertoires in COVID-19. On the study more broadly: Researchers got acute and convalescent COVID-19 samples from the United States, Italy and Spain. The analysed material was cDNA or gDNA that came from T cells, B-cell-depleted T cells, or PBMCs.

How the authors handled the data: The assay estimated nucleated cells by amplifying reference gene primers. TCRdb keeps only in-frame clones here, not all; method: immunoSEQ multiplex PCR. V and J calls and clone size come straight from that table; D and trimming were deduced from the DNA. This repertoire shows fewer than 200,000 clones, approximately 80% found once; its top ten account for 8.6%. This clone has just a few counts. Between the trimmed V and J ends, which lost 5 bases and 4 bases, there was a span of 11 bases. The CDR3 contains 13 residues. The germline V gene has CDR1 SGHVS and CDR2 FNYEAQ.

The TCR originated in a woman aged 45-65 years with active or convalescent COVID-19. Sequenced material: peripheral blood. The gene calls are TRBV7-6 and TRBJ1-1; D is uncertain. For the CDR3, the DNA is TGTGCCAGCAGCCCACGAGCCGGCACTGAAGCTTTCTTT. Its protein product is CASSPRAGTEAFF.